The rows below give T cell receptor beta chains drawn from one sample of a study of CD8+CD57+ T cells in acquired aplastic anemia. Using its own MiXCR run on the reads, TCRdb lists one record per CDR3 protein. In the table there are around 130,000 distinct CDR3 sequences, roughly 55% of which are singletons. Sequencing input: sorted CD4+, CD8+, or CD8+CD57+ T cells (not recorded which) from PBMCs. These receptor sequences come from a human donor with aplastic anemia. Each CDR3 is given with its conserved first and last residue. D genes are given only for firm matches. Size is stated for part of the rows, as once, few or many counts, or as a class when the clone is expanded.

CDR3,DNA,size,D,J,V
CATSRDSGVNQPQHF,TGTGCCACCAGCAGAGATTCAGGGGTTAATCAGCCCCAGCATTTT,NA,NA,TRBJ1-5,TRBV15
CASSEGSNEQFF,TGTGCCAGCAGTGAGGGCAGCAATGAGCAGTTCTTC,few,NA,TRBJ2-1,TRBV2
CASSSNRGSYNEQFF,TGTGCCAGCAGCTCGAACAGGGGCTCCTACAATGAGCAGTTCTTC,many,TRBD1,TRBJ2-1,TRBV7-8
CASRFLWEDTQYF,TGTGCCAGCAGATTCCTATGGGAAGATACGCAGTATTTT,NA,NA,TRBJ2-3,TRBV6-2/TRBV6-3
CASSQEGYFTDTQYF,TGCGCCAGCAGCCAAGAAGGGTATTTCACAGATACGCAGTATTTT,NA,NA,TRBJ2-3,TRBV4-1
CSARAWDRDYGAFF,TGCAGTGCTAGAGCCTGGGACAGGGATTACGGAGCTTTCTTT,NA,TRBD1,TRBJ1-1,TRBV20-1
CASSLGRGRSEQYF,TGTGCCAGCAGCTTAGGGCGGGGGCGCAGCGAGCAGTACTTC,many,NA,TRBJ2-7,TRBV7-9
CASSWTGAKGEQYF,TGTGCCAGCAGCTGGACAGGGGCGAAGGGCGAGCAGTACTTC,many,TRBD1,TRBJ2-7,TRBV7-9
CASSLVGGNEQFF,TGTGCCAGCAGCTTAGTGGGAGGGAATGAGCAGTTCTTC,once,TRBD2,TRBJ2-1,TRBV7-9
CASSDYTEAFF,TGTGCCAGCAGTGATTATACTGAAGCTTTCTTT,NA,NA,TRBJ1-1,TRBV2
CSETGAFSYEQYF,TGCAGCGAAACGGGAGCCTTCTCCTACGAGCAGTACTTC,NA,NA,TRBJ2-7,TRBV29-1
CASSQTGAGGLYEQYF,TGTGCCAGCAGCCAAACGGGGGCGGGAGGACTCTACGAGCAGTACTTC,NA,TRBD2,TRBJ2-7,TRBV11-1
CASSAVGLNEQFF,TGTGCCAGCAGCGCAGTCGGCCTTAATGAGCAGTTCTTC,many,NA,TRBJ2-1,TRBV7-3
CASSGGSYEQYF,TGTGCCAGCAGCGGCGGGTCCTACGAGCAGTACTTC,many,NA,TRBJ2-7,TRBV7-9
CATSSVKTEAFF,TGTGCCACCAGCAGTGTAAAGACTGAAGCTTTCTTT,NA,NA,TRBJ1-1,TRBV15
CASTLRGGNTEAFF,TGTGCCAGTACCTTAAGAGGGGGGAACACTGAAGCTTTCTTT,NA,NA,TRBJ1-1,TRBV19
CAISDRDRVQETQYF,TGTGCCATCAGTGATAGGGACAGGGTCCAAGAGACCCAGTACTTC,NA,TRBD1,TRBJ2-5,TRBV10-3
CASRVRQGARETQYF,TGTGCCAGCAGAGTTAGACAGGGGGCTAGGGAGACCCAGTACTTC,NA,TRBD1,TRBJ2-5,TRBV2
CASSLVASGSYNEQFF,TGTGCCAGCAGCTTAGTCGCTAGCGGGAGCTACAATGAGCAGTTCTTC,many,TRBD2,TRBJ2-1,TRBV7-2
CASSSPGGLGKNYGYTF,TGTGCCAGCTCCTCCCCGGGTGGGCTAGGGAAGAACTATGGCTACACCTTC,NA,NA,TRBJ1-2,TRBV7-9
CATQASRTDTQYF,TGTGCCACCCAGGCTAGCAGGACAGATACGCAGTATTTT,NA,NA,TRBJ2-3,TRBV15
CSARPVQNSPLHF,TGCAGTGCTAGACCGGTACAGAATTCACCCCTCCACTTT,NA,NA,TRBJ1-6,TRBV20-1
CASSFRDRSTDTQYF,TGTGCCAGCAGCTTCCGGGACAGAAGCACAGATACGCAGTATTTT,many,TRBD1,TRBJ2-3,TRBV11-2
CASSLADPTRDEQFF,TGTGCCAGCAGCTTAGCGGACCCCACCCGGGATGAGCAGTTCTTC,NA,NA,TRBJ2-1,TRBV7-6
CAAWDDNEQFF,TGTGCCGCATGGGACGACAATGAGCAGTTCTTC,few,NA,TRBJ2-1,TRBV28
CASGVAEQYF,TGTGCCAGCGGGGTGGCCGAGCAGTACTTC,NA,NA,TRBJ2-7,TRBV2
CATSASGRETQYF,TGTGCCACCAGTGCTAGCGGGAGGGAGACCCAGTACTTC,few,TRBD2,TRBJ2-5,TRBV24-1
CSPTSERFGEQFF,TGCAGTCCGACTAGCGAGAGGTTCGGTGAGCAGTTCTTC,NA,TRBD2,TRBJ2-1,TRBV20-1
CASSLTLGPSGYTF,TGTGCCAGCAGCTTGACTCTTGGTCCGTCTGGCTACACCTTC,NA,NA,TRBJ1-2,TRBV7-9
CASRVVQGAWGYTF,TGTGCCAGTAGAGTCGTACAGGGGGCTTGGGGCTACACCTTC,NA,TRBD1,TRBJ1-2,TRBV19
CASSVTSGGYEQYF,TGTGCCAGCAGTGTGACTAGCGGGGGCTACGAGCAGTACTTC,NA,TRBD2,TRBJ2-7,TRBV2
CASSPDGNTIYF,TGTGCCAGCAGTCCGGATGGAAACACCATATATTTT,NA,NA,TRBJ1-3,TRBV7-3
CASSPHRGANSPLHF,TGTGCCAGCAGCCCCCACAGGGGTGCTAATTCACCCCTCCACTTT,NA,TRBD1,TRBJ1-6,TRBV9
CSARDGQGSYEQYF,TGCAGTGCTAGAGATGGTCAGGGCTCCTACGAGCAGTACTTC,many,NA,TRBJ2-7,TRBV20-1
CASNGQAEETQYF,TGTGCCAGCAACGGACAGGCCGAAGAGACCCAGTACTTC,NA,TRBD1,TRBJ2-5,TRBV2
CASSFRPGPSNQPQHF,TGTGCCAGCAGTTTTCGGCCAGGACCTAGCAATCAGCCCCAGCATTTT,few,NA,TRBJ1-5,TRBV27
CASSLGQSFTLHF,TGTGCCAGCAGCTTAGGCCAAAGTTTCACCCTCCACTTT,NA,NA,TRBJ1-6,TRBV13
CASSDASGGIQFF,TGCGCCAGCAGTGATGCTAGCGGGGGTATTCAGTTCTTC,NA,TRBD2,TRBJ2-1,TRBV10-2
CASGLKAGGFF,TGTGCTAGTGGTTTGAAGGCGGGGGGGTTCTTC,NA,TRBD2,TRBJ2-1,TRBV12-5
CATSRRGGGGNTIYF,TGTGCCACCAGCAGGCGGGGAGGGGGAGGAAACACCATATATTTT,few,NA,TRBJ1-3,TRBV15
CASRVETGQGTPLHF,TGTGCCAGCAGGGTAGAAACGGGACAGGGGACACCCCTCCACTTT,NA,TRBD1,TRBJ1-6,TRBV19
CAIRAGQPYEQYF,TGTGCCATCCGCGCCGGACAGCCCTACGAGCAGTACTTC,few,NA,TRBJ2-7,TRBV10-3
CASRRNPTNTGELFF,TGTGCCAGCAGAAGGAATCCTACGAACACCGGGGAGCTGTTTTTT,few,NA,TRBJ2-2,TRBV2